This TCR beta chain stems from a study of T cells in Graves' hyperthyroidism and ophthalmopathy. Study findings and constraints: Most thyroid clonotypes with frequency above 0.001 were detected in blood.

This clonotype was counted between two and nine times. Its antigen is unidentified. Germline V gives CDR1 DFQATT, CDR2 SNEGSKA (reference sequence). The germline V and J ends were trimmed by 0 bases and 3 bases, with 6 bases remaining between them. The CDR3 covers 13 residues. Amplification of TCR beta CDR3 regions used RNA as the template. The TCR CDR3 first-round RT-PCR relied on the HTBI primer set. TCRdb itself ran the multiplex PCR reads through MiXCR, one entry per CDR3 protein. This sample has 560,000 or so distinct CDR3 sequences, with roughly 50% found just once. Subjects aged 18 to 65 presented with newly diagnosed hyperthyroidism of less than 2 months' duration. Reasons for excluding patients were uncontrolled infection, other autoimmune disease, pregnancy or lactation.

The TCR originated in a woman younger than 30 with Graves' hyperthyroidism. Input material: peripheral blood or thyroid tissue (not recorded which). The J gene is TRBJ1-5, the V gene TRBV20-1; D is ambiguous. As DNA, the CDR3 is TGCAGTGCTAGAGAGGGTACCAATCAGCCCCAGCATTTT. Translation gives CSAREGTNQPQHF.